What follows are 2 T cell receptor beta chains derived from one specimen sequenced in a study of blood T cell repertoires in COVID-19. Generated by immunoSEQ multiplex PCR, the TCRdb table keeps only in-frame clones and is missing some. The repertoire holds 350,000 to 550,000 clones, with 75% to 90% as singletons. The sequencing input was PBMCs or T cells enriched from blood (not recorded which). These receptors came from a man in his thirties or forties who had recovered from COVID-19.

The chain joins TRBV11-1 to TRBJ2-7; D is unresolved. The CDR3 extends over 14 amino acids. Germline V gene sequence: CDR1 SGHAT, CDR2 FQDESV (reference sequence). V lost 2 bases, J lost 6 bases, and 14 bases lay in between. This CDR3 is CASSLTMAVVEQYF. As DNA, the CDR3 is TGTGCCAGCAGCTTAACCATGGCGGTTGTCGAGCAGTACTTC.

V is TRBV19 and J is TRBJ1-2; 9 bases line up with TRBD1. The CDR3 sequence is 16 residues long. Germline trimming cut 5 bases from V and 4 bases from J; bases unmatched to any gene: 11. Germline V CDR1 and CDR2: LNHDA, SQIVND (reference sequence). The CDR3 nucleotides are TGTGCCAGTAGTTTATCGGGACAGGGAAAGGGCTATGGCTACACCTTC. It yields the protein CASSLSGQGKGYGYTF.